This T cell receptor beta chain was obtained from a study of vaccination and CD4 T cells after COVID-19. Study at large: Cultures serving as controls received a peptide pool (CEFX or HIV-1 Nef) or no peptide.

Described treatment: roughly 11-day PBMC culture with coronavirus spike peptide pools or control peptides (ViraFEST assay). Researchers collected the unexposed donor's CD4+ T cells before the COVID-19 pandemic (2011-2018). Antigen-specific T cell expansion with peptide pools preceded TCR sequencing in the ViraFEST approach. Regarding this clonotype: Its antigen is still unknown.

Researchers used the Oncomine TCR Beta short-read assay to sequence DNA from cultured CD4+ T cells. CD4+ T cells were cultured, and genomic DNA was extracted from them. TCRdb itself ran the PCR reads through MiXCR, one entry per CDR3 protein. The repertoire includes over 8,500 distinct CDR3 sequences, approximately 32% of them detected once, and roughly 13% sits in the top ten. This sequence originates from a human donor in good health. The sequenced material came from CD4+ T cells from blood, cultured in vitro.

The CDR3 is CASGSLQGNYGYTF. DNA of the CDR3: TGTGCTAGTGGTTCCCTCCAGGGTAACTATGGCTACACCTTC. The V and J genes are TRBV12-5 and TRBJ1-2; D might be TRBD1 (5 bases). V shed 4 bases and J shed 1 base, with 10 bases lying between them. The CDR3 length is 14 residues. Germline assignment: CDR1 LGHNT and CDR2 FRNRAP.